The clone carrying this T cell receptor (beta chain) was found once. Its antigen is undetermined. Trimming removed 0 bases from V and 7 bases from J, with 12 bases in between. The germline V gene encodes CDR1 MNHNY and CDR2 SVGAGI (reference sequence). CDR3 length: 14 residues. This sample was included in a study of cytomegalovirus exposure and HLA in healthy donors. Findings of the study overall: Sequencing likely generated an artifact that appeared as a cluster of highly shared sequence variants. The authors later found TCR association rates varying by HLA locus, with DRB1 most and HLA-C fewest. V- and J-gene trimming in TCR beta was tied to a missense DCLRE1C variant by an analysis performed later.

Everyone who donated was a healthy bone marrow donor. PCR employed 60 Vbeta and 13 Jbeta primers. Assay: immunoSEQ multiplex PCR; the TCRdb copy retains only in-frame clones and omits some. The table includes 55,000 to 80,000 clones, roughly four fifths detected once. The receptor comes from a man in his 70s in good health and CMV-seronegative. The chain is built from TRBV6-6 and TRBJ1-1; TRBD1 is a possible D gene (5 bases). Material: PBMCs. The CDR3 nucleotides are TGTGCCAGCAGTTACTCGGAAGGGCAGGGTGAAGCTTTCTTT. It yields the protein CASSYSEGQGEAFF.